This T cell receptor (beta chain) is drawn from a study of technical replicates of blood from a few donors. Germline CDR1 reads MNHEY; CDR2 reads SMNVEV (reference sequence). V dropped 0 bases and J dropped 7 bases, with 15 bases sitting between them. This CDR3 has 16 residues. TCRdb's copy holds only in-frame clones and misses some; the assay was immunoSEQ multiplex PCR. The sample holds tens of thousands of clones, just under 95% seen once. This clone was seen just once. This chain connects TRBV27 to TRBJ2-2; D is possibly TRBD2 (5 bases). This sequence originates from a human donor in good health. Material: T cells isolated from PBMCs. The CDR3 sequence: CASSLSPLIEGGELFF. CDR3 sequence (DNA): TGTGCCAGCAGTTTATCGCCCCTGATTGAGGGCGGGGAGCTGTTTTTT.